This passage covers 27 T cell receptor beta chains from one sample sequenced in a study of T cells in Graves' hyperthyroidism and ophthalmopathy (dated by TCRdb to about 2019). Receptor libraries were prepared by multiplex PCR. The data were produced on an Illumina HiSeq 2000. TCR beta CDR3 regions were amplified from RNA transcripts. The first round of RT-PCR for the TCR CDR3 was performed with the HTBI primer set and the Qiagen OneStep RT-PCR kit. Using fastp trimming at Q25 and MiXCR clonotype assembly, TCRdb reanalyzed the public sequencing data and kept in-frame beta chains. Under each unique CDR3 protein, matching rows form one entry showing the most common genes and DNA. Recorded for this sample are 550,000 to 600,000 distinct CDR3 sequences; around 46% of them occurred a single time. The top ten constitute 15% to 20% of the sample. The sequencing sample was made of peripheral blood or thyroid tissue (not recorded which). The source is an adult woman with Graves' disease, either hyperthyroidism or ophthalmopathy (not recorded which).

The CDR3 sequence is CSAANQVNTEAFF. CDR3 DNA sequence: TGCAGCGCCGCCAACCAAGTGAACACTGAAGCTTTCTTT. J is TRBJ1-1 and V is TRBV29-1, with no clear D. CDR3 length equals 13 residues. Germline V lookup: CDR1 SQVTM, CDR2 ANQGSEA. Deletions cut 7 bases from V and 0 bases from J, with 12 bases between.

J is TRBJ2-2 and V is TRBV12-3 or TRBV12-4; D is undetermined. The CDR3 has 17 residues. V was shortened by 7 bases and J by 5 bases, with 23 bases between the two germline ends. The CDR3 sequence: CASNTILGLFGTGELFF. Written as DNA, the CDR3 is TGTGCCAGCAACACGATTCTCGGGCTTTTCGGGACCGGGGAGCTGTTTTTT.

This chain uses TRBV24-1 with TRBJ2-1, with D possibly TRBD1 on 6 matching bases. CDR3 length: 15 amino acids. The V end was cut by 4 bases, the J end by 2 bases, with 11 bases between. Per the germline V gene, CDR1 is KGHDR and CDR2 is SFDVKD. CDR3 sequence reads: CATSDRQEAYNEQFF. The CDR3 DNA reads TGTGCCACCAGTGACCGACAGGAGGCCTACAATGAGCAGTTCTTC.

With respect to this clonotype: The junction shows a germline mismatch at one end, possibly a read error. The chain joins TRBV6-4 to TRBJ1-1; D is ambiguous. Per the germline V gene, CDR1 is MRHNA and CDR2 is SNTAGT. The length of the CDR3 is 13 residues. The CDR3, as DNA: TGTGCCAGCAGTTACTCTGTGGCAACTGAAGCTTTCTTT. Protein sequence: CASSYSVATEAFF.

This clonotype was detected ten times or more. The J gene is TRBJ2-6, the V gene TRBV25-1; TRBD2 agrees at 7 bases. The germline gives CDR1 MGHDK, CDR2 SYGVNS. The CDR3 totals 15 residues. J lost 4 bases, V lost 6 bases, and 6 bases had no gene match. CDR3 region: CASSPGLDGANVLTF. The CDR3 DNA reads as TGTGCCAGCAGCCCAGGACTAGACGGGGCCAACGTCCTGACTTTC.

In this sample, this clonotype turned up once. The CDR3 DNA is TGCAGCGTTGAATGGCGGACCGAATTAACCTTC. It encodes CSVEWRTELTF. The chain links TRBV29-1 to TRBJ1-2; no definite D call. Per germline, CDR1 SQVTM and CDR2 ANQGSEA. Trimming shortened V by 2 bases and J by 14 bases, and 15 bases separated the two germline ends. The CDR3 extends over 11 amino acids.

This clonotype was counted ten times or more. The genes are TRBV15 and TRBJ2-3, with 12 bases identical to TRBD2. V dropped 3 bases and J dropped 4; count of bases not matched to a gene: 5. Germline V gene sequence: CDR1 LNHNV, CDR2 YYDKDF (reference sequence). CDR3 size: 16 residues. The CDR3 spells CATSSGTSGSADTQYF. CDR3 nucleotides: TGTGCCACCAGCAGCGGGACTAGCGGGTCAGCAGATACGCAGTATTTT.

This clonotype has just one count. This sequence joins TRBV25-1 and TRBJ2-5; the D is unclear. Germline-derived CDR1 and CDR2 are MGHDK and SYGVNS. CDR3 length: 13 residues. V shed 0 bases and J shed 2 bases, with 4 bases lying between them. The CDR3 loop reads CASSEYRQETQYF. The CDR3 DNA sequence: TGTGCCAGCAGTGAATACAGACAAGAGACCCAGTACTTC.

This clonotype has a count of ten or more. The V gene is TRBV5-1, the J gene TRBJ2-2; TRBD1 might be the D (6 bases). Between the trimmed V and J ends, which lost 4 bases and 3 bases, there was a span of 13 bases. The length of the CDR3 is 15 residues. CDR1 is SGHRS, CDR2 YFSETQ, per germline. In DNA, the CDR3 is TGCGCCAGCAGCGTACAGGGTGGGGACACCGGGGAGCTGTTTTTT. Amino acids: CASSVQGGDTGELFF. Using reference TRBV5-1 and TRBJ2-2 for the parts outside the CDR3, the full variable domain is KAGVTQTPRYLIKTRGQQVTLSCSPISGHRSVSWYQQTPGQGLQFLFEYFSETQRNKGNFPGRFSGRQFSNSRSEMNVSTLELGDSALYLCASSVQGGDTGELFFGEGSRLTVL.

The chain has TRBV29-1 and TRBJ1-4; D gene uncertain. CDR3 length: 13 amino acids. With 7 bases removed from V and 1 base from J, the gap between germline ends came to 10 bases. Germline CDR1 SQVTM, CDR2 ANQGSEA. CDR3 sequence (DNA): TGCAGCGCCCGGAAAGGAACTAATGAAAAACTGTTTTTT. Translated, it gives CSARKGTNEKLFF.

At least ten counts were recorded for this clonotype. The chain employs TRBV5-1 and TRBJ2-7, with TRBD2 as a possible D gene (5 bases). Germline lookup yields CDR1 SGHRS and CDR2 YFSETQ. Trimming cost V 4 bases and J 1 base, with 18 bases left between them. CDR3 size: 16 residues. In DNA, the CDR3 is TGCGCCAGCAGCGACCAGCCGGGGTCTACATCCTACGAGCAGTACTTC. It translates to CASSDQPGSTSYEQYF.

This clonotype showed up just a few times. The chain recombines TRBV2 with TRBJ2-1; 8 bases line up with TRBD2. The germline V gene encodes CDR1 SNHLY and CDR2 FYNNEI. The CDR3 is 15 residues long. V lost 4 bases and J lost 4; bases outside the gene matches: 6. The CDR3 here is CASSGAGGMYNEQFF. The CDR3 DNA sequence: TGTGCCAGCAGTGGGGCGGGAGGAATGTACAATGAGCAGTTCTTC.

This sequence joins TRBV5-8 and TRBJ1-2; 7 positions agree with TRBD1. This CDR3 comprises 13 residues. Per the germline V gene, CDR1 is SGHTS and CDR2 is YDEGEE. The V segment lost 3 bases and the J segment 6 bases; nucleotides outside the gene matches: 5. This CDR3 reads CASSSSQGDGYTF. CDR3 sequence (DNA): TGTGCCAGCAGCTCGAGCCAGGGGGATGGCTACACCTTC.

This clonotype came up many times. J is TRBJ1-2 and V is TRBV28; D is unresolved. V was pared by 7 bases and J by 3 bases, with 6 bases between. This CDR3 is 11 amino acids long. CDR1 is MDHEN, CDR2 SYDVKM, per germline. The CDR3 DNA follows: TGTGCCAGCAACGATGACTATGGCTACACCTTC. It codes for CASNDDYGYTF.

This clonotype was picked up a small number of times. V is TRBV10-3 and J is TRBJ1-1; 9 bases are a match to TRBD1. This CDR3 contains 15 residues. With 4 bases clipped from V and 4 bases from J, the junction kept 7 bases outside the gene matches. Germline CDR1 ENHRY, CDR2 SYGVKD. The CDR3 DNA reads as TGTGCCATCAGTGGGGGACAGGGCGTAGGCACTGAAGCTTTCTTT. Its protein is CAISGGQGVGTEAFF.

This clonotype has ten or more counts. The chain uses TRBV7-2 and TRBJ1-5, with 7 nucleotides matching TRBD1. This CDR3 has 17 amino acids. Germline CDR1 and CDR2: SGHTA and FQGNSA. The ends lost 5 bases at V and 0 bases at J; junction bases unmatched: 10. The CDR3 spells CASSPWDSGNSNQPQHF. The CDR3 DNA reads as TGTGCCAGCAGCCCCTGGGACAGCGGGAATAGCAATCAGCCCCAGCATTTT.

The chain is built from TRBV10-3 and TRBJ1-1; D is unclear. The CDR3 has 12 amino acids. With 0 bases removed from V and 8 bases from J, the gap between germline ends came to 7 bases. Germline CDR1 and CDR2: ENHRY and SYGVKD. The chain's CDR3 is CAISESESEAFF. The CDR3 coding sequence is TGTGCCATCAGTGAGTCGGAGTCAGAAGCTTTCTTT.

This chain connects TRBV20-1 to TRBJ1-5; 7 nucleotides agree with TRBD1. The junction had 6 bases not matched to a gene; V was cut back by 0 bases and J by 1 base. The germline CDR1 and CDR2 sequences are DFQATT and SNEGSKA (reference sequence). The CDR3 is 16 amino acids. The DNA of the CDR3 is TGCAGTGCTAGAGACGGGACAGTGCTAAGCAATCAGCCCCAGCATTTT. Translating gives CSARDGTVLSNQPQHF.

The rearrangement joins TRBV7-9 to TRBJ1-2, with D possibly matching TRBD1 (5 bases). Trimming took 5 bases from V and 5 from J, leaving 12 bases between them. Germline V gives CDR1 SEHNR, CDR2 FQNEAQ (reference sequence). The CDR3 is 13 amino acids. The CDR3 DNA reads TGTGCCAGCAGCCCAGGGACGGGGTATGGCTACACCTTC. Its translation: CASSPGTGYGYTF. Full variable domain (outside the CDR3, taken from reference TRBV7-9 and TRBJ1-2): DTGVSQNPRHKITKRGQNVTFRCDPISEHNRLYWYRQTLGQGPEFLTYFQNEAQLEKSRLLSDRFSAERPKGSFSTLEIQRTEQGDSAMYLCASSPGTGYGYTFGSGTRLTVV.

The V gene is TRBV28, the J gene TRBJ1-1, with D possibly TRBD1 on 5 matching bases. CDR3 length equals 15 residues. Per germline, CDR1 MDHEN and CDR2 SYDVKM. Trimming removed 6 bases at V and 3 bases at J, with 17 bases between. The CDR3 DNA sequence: TGTGCCAGCAGACCCCAGGGATTTCGGTACACTGAAGCTTTCTTT. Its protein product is CASRPQGFRYTEAFF.

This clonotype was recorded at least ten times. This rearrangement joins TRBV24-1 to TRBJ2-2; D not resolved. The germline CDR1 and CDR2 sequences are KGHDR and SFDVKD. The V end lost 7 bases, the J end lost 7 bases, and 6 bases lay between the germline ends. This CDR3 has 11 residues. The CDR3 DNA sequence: TGTGCCACCAGAAGAGGCGGGGAGCTGTTTTTT. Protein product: CATRRGGELFF.

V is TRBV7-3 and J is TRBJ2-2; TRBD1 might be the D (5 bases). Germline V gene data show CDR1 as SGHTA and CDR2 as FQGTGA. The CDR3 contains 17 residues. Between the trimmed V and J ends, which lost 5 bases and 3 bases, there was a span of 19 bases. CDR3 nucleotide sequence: TGTGCCAGCAGCGCCGATGTGGAAAGGGGATACACCGGGGAGCTGTTTTTT. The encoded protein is CASSADVERGYTGELFF. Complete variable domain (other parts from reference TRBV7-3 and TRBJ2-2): GAGVSQTPSNKVTEKGKYVELRCDPISGHTALYWYRQSLGQGPEFLIYFQGTGAADDSGLPNDRFFAVRPEGSVSTLKIQRTERGDSAVYLCASSADVERGYTGELFFGEGSRLTVL.

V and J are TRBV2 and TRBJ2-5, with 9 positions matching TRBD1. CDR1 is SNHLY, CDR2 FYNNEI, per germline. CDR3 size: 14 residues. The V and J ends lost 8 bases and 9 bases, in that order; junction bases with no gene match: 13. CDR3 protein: CASGKQGADQPQYF. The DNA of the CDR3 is TGTGCCAGCGGTAAACAGGGGGCAGATCAGCCCCAGTACTTC. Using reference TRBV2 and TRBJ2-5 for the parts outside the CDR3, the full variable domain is EPEVTQTPSHQVTQMGQEVILRCVPISNHLYFYWYRQILGQKVEFLVSFYNNEISEKSEIFDDQFSVERPDGSNFTLKIRSTKLEDSAMYFCASGKQGADQPQYFGPGTRLLVL.

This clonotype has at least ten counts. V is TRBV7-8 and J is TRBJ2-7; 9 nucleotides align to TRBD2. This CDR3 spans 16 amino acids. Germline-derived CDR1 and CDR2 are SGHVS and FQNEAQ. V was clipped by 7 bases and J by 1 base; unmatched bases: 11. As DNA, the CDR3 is TGTGCCAGCACAGCTTCGACTAGCGGAACTTCCTACGAGCAGTACTTC. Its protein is CASTASTSGTSYEQYF.

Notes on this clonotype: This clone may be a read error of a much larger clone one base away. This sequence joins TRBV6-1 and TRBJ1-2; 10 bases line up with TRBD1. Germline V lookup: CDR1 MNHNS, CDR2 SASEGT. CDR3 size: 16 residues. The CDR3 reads CASIWTGGTLNYGHTF. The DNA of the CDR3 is TGTGCCTCGATCTGGACAGGGGGAACCTTAAACTATGGCCACACCTTC.

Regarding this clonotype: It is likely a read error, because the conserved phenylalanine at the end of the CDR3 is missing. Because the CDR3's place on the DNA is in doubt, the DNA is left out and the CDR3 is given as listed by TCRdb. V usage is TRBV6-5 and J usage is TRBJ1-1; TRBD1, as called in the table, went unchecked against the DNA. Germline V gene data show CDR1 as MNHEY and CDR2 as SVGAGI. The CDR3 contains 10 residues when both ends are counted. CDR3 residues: CASSDGRGFY.

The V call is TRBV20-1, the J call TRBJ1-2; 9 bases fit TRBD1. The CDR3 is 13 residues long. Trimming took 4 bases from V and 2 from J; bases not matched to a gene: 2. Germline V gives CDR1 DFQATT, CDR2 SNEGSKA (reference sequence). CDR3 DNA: TGCAGTGCTACCGGGACAGGGAACTATGGCTACACCTTC. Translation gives CSATGTGNYGYTF.